This paragraph covers one TCR beta chain sequence. Its antigen remains unidentified. The record has no base qualities; no much larger clone is one base away. From a lookup of the germline V gene, CDR1 and CDR2 are LGHNA and YSLEER. The germline ends are 12 bases apart after V is trimmed by 0 bases and J by 0 bases. From its cysteine to its phenylalanine, the CDR3 spans 16 amino acids. Only CDR3 DNA remains: 48 bases, in frame from the first base. The data were taken from a study of early T cells in non-severe SARS-CoV-2 infection (dated by TCRdb to the early 2020s). The study in broad terms: Bulk RNA from unsorted whole blood was used for TCR sequencing, so alpha and beta chains could not be paired. Results the study describes overall, beyond this receptor: Matching against VDJdb was skewed toward anti-spike CD8 responses, likely underestimated virus-specific expansions, and missed private and CD4 specificities.

This was a case-control study nested in a cohort of healthcare workers in London, UK, who had nasopharyngeal swab PCR tests and blood samples taken every week. Healthcare workers were recruited between 23 and 31 March 2020, during the week of the UK lockdown, and were followed weekly for up to roughly 16 weeks. Libraries were prepared through 5' RACE. Instrument on record: NextSeq 500. Unique molecular identifiers were attached to individual cDNA molecules in the TCR library protocol so that sequencing error and PCR bias could be corrected. Both TCR alpha and beta chains were sequenced, and tight co-correlation was observed between alpha and beta sequence abundances in each sample. As for the authors' bioinformatics: V gene, J gene and CDR3 annotation of TCR sequences was performed with Decombinator V4. Expanded TCRs were defined as changing significantly between any two time points under a Poisson model with p below 0.0001. Abundances of TCRs were expressed as counts per million after normalisation to the total number of TCRs sequenced in each sample. MAIT TCRs were defined by TRAV1-2 paired with TRAJ12, TRAJ20 or TRAJ33, and iNKT TCRs by TRAV10 paired with TRAJ18. VDJdb, accessed on 1 November 2021, was searched for TCRs annotated for CMV, EBV and SARS-CoV-2, and TCRs annotated for more than one antigen were excluded. The public reads were run again by TCRdb, first through fastp at Q25 and then through MiXCR, and only productive beta chains were kept. Rows with one shared CDR3 protein collapse into an entry with the most common genes and DNA. TCRdb, rather than the study authors, made the V and J calls. Present in this sample are 100,000 to 140,000 distinct CDR3 sequences, 11% of which were seen just once. Jointly, the top ten make up more than 6.5% of the sample.

Sequencing input: whole blood. The source of this sequence is an adult who was a healthcare worker with PCR-confirmed SARS-CoV-2 infection or an uninfected control (not recorded which). The V gene is TRBV4-3 and the J gene is TRBJ2-7, with the D segment identity uncertain. The CDR3 amino acid sequence is: CASSQDFASTSYEQYF. The DNA sequence is TGCGCCAGCAGCCAAGATTTTGCGTCGACCTCCTACGAGCAGTACTTC.